The following is a T cell receptor (beta chain) sequence with its context. One Seattle source followed patients from active infection through their disease course. These data originate in a study of blood T cell repertoires in COVID-19. The wider study: Sites across the United States, Italy and Spain contributed samples from acute and convalescent COVID-19. T cells, B-cell-depleted T cells, or PBMCs provided the cDNA or gDNA that served as material.

The V end was cut by 5 bases, the J end by 5 bases, with 13 bases between. The germline V gene has CDR1 MDHEN and CDR2 SYDVKM. CDR3 length equals 14 residues. How the authors handled the data: Amplified reference gene primers provided the basis for estimating nucleated cell counts. Libraries were prepared by immunoSEQ multiplex PCR; TCRdb keeps only in-frame clonotypes and omits some of them. That table gives V, J and clone size, and the DNA gave D and trimming. The sample yields roughly 200,000 clones, approximately 83% seen once. The TCR comes from a woman between 40 and 50 years old with COVID-19, enrolled during active disease. Sequenced material: peripheral blood. This chain connects TRBV28 to TRBJ2-1, with D maybe TRBD2 (5 bases). The CDR3 region is CASSTARAHNEQFF. The CDR3 DNA reads as TGTGCCAGCAGTACTGCGCGGGCCCACAATGAGCAGTTCTTC.